This T cell receptor beta chain was recovered during a study of T-cell reconstitution after alpha-beta-depleted transplantation in children. The CDR3 runs 14 residues. Trimming left V 8 bases short and J 0 bases short, with 12 bases between. CDR1 ENHRY and CDR2 SYGVKD come from the germline V gene. A library of TCRbeta sequences, prepared with unique molecular identifiers, was generated. TCRdb reprocessed the PCR reads with MiXCR, giving one entry per CDR3 protein. The table shows tens of thousands of distinct CDR3 sequences, with 44% occurring only once. The sequence derives from a male patient between 10 and 17 years old who had a stem cell transplant for acute lymphoblastic leukemia, so the T cells may come from the graft donor. Sequencing used PBMCs, mostly from graft donor cells, obtained 360 days after TCRalphabeta/CD19-depleted stem cell transplant. The chain employs TRBV10-3 and TRBJ2-3; no reliable D call. CDR3 loop: CAIGFFDSTDTQYF. The CDR3 coding sequence is TGTGCCATCGGATTCTTCGACAGCACAGATACGCAGTATTTT.